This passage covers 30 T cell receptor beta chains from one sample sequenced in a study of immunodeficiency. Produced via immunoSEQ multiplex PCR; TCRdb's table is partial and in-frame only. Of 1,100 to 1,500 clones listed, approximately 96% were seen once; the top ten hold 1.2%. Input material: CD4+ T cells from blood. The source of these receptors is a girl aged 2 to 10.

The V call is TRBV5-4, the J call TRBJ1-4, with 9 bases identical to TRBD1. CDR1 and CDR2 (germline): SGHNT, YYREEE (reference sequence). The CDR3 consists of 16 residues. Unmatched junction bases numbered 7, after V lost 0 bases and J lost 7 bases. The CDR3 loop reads CASSLGPGTGTEKLFF. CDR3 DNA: TGTGCCAGCAGCTTGGGGCCCGGGACAGGGACTGAAAAACTGTTTTTT.

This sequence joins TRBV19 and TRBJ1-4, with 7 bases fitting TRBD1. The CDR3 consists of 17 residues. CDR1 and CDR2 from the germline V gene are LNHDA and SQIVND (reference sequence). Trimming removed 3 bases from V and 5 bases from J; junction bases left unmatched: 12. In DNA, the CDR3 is TGTGCCAGTAGTATTGTATCGGCAGGGGGTGAGAATGAAAAACTGTTTTTT. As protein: CASSIVSAGGENEKLFF.

CDR3 coding DNA: TGTGCCAGCAGTGGATACAGGGACGACTATGGCTACACCTTC. Translating it yields CASSGYRDDYGYTF. The rearrangement joins TRBV7-9 to TRBJ1-2, with TRBD1 as a possible D gene (6 bases). In germline, CDR1 is SEHNR, CDR2 FQNEAQ (reference sequence). This CDR3 is built from 14 residues. Deletions cut 6 bases from V and 3 bases from J, with 14 bases between.

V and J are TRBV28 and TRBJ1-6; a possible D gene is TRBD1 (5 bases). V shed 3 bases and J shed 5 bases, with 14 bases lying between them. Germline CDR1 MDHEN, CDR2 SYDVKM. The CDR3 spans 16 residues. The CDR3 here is CASSLYGTRDNSPLHF. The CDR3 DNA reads TGTGCCAGCAGTTTGTACGGGACGCGGGATAATTCACCCCTCCACTTT.

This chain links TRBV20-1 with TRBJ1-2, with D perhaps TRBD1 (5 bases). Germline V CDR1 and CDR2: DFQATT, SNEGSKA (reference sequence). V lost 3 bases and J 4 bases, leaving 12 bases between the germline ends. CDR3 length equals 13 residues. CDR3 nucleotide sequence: TGCAGTGCTAGTGGGGGGGGAATCTATGGCTACACCTTC. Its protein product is CSASGGGIYGYTF.

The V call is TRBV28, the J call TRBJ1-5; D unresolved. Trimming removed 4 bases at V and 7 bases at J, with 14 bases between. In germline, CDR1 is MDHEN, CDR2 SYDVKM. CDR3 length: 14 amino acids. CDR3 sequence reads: CASSSPLTKQPQHF. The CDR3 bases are TGTGCCAGCAGTTCTCCGCTTACGAAACAGCCCCAGCATTTT.

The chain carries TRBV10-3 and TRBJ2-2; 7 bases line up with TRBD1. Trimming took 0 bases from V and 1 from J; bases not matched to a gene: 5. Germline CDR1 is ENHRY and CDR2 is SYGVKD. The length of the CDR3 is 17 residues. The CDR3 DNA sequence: TGTGCCATCAGTGAGTCCCCGGGACAGAGGAACACCGGGGAGCTGTTTTTT. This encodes CAISESPGQRNTGELFF.

The CDR3 loop reads CASSVNTDTQYF. The CDR3, as DNA: TGTGCCAGCAGCGTAAATACAGATACGCAGTATTTT. This rearrangement joins TRBV9 to TRBJ2-3; D is unclear. Germline lookup yields CDR1 SGDLS and CDR2 YYNGEE. V was trimmed by 1 base and J by 3 bases, leaving 3 bases between them. This CDR3 comprises 12 residues.

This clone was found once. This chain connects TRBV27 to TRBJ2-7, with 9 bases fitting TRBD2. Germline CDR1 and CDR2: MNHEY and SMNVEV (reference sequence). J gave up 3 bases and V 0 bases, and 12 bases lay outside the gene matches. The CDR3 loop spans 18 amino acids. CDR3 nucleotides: TGTGCCAGCAGTTTATCAGGCGGGAGGGGGGGACTTTTCTACGAGCAGTACTTC. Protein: CASSLSGGRGGLFYEQYF.

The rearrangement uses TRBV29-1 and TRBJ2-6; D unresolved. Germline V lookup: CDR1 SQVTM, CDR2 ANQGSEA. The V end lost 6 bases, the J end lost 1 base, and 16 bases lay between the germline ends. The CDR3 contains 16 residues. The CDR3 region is CSVGPNPESGANVLTF. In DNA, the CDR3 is TGCAGCGTGGGCCCGAACCCGGAGTCTGGGGCCAACGTCCTGACTTTC.

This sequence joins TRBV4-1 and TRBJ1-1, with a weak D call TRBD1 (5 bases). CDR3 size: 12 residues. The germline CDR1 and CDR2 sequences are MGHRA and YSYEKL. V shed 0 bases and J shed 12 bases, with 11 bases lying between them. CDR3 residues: CASSQEAGSPFF. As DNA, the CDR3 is TGCGCCAGCAGCCAAGAGGCAGGGAGCCCTTTCTTT.

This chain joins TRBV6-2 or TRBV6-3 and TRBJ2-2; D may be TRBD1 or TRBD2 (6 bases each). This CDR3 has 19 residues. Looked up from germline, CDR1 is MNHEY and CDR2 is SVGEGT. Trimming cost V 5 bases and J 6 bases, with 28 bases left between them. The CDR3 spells CASSLSGTREPLGSGELFF. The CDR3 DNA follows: TGTGCCAGCAGTCTCTCCGGGACACGGGAGCCTCTAGGGTCCGGGGAGCTGTTTTTT.

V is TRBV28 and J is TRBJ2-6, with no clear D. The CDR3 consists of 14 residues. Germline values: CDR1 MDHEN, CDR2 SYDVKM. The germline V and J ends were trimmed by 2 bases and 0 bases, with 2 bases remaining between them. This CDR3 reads CASSLHSGANVLTF. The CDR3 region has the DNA TGTGCCAGCAGTTTACACTCTGGGGCCAACGTCCTGACTTTC.

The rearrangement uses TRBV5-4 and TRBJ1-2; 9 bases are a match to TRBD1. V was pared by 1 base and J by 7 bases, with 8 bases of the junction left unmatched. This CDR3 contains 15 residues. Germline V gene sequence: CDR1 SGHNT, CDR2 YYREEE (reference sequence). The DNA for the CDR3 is TGTGCCAGCAGCTTGCCGCGGACAGGGGTGGGTGGCTACACCTTC. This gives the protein CASSLPRTGVGGYTF.

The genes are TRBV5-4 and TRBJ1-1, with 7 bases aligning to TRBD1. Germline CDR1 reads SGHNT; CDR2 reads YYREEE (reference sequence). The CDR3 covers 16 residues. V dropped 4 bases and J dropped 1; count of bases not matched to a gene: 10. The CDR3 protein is CASSPGQDKTNTEAFF. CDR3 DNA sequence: TGTGCCAGCAGCCCCGGACAGGACAAAACGAACACTGAAGCTTTCTTT.

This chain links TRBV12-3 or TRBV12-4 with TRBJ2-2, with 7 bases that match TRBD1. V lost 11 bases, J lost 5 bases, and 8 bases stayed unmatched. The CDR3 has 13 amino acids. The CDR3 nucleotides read TGTGCCCTGCGAAAGACAGGGACCGGGGAGCTGTTTTTT. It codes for CALRKTGTGELFF.

For the CDR3, the DNA is TGTGCCAGCAGCCGATACGAGCAGTACTTC. Its protein product is CASSRYEQYF. V is TRBV28 and J is TRBJ2-7; D ambiguous. CDR1 MDHEN and CDR2 SYDVKM come from the germline V gene. The germline V and J ends were trimmed by 6 bases and 4 bases, with 4 bases remaining between them. The CDR3 loop spans 10 amino acids.

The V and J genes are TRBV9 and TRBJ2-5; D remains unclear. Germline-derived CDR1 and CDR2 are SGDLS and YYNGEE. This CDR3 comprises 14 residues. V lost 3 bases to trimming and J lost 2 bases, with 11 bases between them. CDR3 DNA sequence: TGTGCCAGCAGCGCCGGCCTGGGGCAAGAGACCCAGTACTTC. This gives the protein CASSAGLGQETQYF.

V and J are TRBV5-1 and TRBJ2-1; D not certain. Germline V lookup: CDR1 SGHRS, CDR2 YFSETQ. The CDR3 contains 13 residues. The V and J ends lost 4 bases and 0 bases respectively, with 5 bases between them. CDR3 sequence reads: CASSPDSYNEQFF. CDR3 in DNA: TGCGCCAGCAGCCCTGACTCCTACAATGAGCAGTTCTTC.

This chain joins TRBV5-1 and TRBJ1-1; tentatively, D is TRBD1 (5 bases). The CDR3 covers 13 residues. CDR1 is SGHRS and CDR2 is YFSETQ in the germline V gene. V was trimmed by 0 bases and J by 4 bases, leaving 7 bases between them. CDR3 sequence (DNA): TGCGCCAGCAGCTTGGATGGGGGCACTGAAGCTTTCTTT. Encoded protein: CASSLDGGTEAFF.

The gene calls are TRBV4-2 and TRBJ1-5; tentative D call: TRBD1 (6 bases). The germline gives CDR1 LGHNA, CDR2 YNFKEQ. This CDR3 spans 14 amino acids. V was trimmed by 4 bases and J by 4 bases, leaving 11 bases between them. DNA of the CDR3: TGTGCCAGCAGCCCTACAGGGACAAATCAGCCCCAGCATTTT. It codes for CASSPTGTNQPQHF.

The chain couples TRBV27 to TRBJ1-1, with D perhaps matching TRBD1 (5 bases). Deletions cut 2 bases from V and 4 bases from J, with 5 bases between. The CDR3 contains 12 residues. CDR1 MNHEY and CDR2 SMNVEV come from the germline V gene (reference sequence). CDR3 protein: CASSLRGTEAFF. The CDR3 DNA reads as TGTGCCAGCAGTTTAAGGGGCACTGAAGCTTTCTTT.

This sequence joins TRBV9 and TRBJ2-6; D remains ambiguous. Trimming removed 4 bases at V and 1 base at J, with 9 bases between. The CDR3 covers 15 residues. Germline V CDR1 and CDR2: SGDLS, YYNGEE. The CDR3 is CASSPWSSGANVLTF. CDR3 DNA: TGTGCCAGCAGCCCGTGGTCTTCTGGGGCCAACGTCCTGACTTTC.

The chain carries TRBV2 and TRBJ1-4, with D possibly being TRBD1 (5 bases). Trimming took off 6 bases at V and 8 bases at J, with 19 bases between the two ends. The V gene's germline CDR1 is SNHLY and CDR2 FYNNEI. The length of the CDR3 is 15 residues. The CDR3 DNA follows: TGTGCCAGCAGGTCGACAGAGCTGACAAAGGAAAAACTGTTTTTT. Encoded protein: CASRSTELTKEKLFF.

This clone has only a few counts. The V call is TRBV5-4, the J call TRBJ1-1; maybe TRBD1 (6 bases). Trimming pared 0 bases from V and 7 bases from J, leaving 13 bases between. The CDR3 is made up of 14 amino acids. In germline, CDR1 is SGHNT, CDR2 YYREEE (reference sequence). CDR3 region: CASSLELDRSEAFF. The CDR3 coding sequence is TGTGCCAGCAGCTTGGAACTCGACAGGAGTGAAGCTTTCTTT.

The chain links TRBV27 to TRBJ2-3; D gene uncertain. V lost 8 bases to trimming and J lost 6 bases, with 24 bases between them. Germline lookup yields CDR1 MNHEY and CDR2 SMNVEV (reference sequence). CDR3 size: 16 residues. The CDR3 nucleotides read TGTGCCAGCCGAAACCACTTCCTAGACACAGATGATACGCAGTATTTT. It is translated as CASRNHFLDTDDTQYF.

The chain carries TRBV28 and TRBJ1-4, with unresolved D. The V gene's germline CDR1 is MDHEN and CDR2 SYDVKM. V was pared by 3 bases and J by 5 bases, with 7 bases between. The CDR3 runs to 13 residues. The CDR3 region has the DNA TGTGCCAGCAGTTTTGAGCTCAATGAAAAACTGTTTTTT. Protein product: CASSFELNEKLFF.

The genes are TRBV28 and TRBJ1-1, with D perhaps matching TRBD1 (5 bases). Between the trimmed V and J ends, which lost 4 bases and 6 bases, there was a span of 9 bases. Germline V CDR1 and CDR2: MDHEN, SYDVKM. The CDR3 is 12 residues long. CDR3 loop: CASSSTQAEAFF. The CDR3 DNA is TGTGCCAGCAGTTCGACACAGGCTGAAGCTTTCTTT.

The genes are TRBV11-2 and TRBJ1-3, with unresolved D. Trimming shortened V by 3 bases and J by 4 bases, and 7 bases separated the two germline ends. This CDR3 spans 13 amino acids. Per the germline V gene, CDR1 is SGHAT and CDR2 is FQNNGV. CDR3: CASSLDLGNTIYF. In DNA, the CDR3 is TGTGCCAGCAGCTTGGATCTGGGAAACACCATATATTTT.

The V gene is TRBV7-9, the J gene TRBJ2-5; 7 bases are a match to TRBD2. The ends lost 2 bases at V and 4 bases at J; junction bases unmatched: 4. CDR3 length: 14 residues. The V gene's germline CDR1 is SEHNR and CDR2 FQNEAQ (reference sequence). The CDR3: CASSLTSGGETQYF. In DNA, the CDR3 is TGTGCCAGCAGCTTAACCTCGGGGGGAGAGACCCAGTACTTC.